This entry describes one T cell receptor beta chain. No antigen is known for it. The sample originates from a study of cytomegalovirus exposure and HLA in healthy donors. Study conclusions and caveats: Per a prior analysis, the majority of TCR beta V segments were productive roughly 87% or roughly 30% of the time. The records held CMV serostatus as the only immune exposure information.

Trimming cost V 3 bases and J 6 bases, with 15 bases left between them. The CDR3 spans 14 residues. Germline V CDR1 and CDR2: SGHTA, FQGNSA. The PCR employed 60 Vbeta primers together with 13 Jbeta primers. Here immunoSEQ multiplex PCR was the method, and the copy in TCRdb shows in-frame clones only, minus some. The sample holds approximately 150,000 clones; roughly three quarters are singletons and the top ten take around 1.9%. This sequence originates from a woman between 40 and 55 years old in good health and CMV-seronegative. The source material was PBMCs. The genes are TRBV7-2 and TRBJ2-7; maybe TRBD2 (5 bases). The DNA of the CDR3 is TGTGCCAGCAGCTTTTTGAGGGATCCCCTCGAGCAGTACTTC. Residues: CASSFLRDPLEQYF.